The 18 T cell receptor beta chains given below trace back to one sample, sequenced in a study of beta chain features in type 1 diabetes. TCRB transcripts that were expressed got sequenced, as all of the isolated RNA had been reverse transcribed. Sequenced by immunoSEQ multiplex PCR; TCRdb stores in-frame clones only, minus some. The table lists 310,000 or so clones, roughly 8% of them singletons. The source material was central memory CD4+ T cells from blood. The receptors derive from a woman between 18 and 30 years old in good health.

The chain joins TRBV19 to TRBJ2-3; 8 positions match TRBD1. The CDR3 is 13 amino acids. CDR1 is LNHDA, CDR2 SQIVND, per germline (reference sequence). CDR3 region: CVTGTGRGDTQYF. The CDR3 DNA follows: TGTGTAACAGGGACAGGCCGAGGAGATACGCAGTATTTT.

This clone has a handful of counts. This chain links TRBV15 with TRBJ1-2, with 9 bases that match TRBD1. The CDR3 has 15 residues. V shed 1 base, J shed 4 bases, and the junction held 4 bases outside the gene matches. Germline CDR1 LNHNV, CDR2 YYDKDF (reference sequence). The CDR3 nucleotides read TGTGCCACCAGCAGAGGAACAGGGGGCAGCTATGGCTACACCTTC. It translates to CATSRGTGGSYGYTF. Together with reference TRBV15 and TRBJ1-2, the CDR3 gives the full variable domain: DAMVIQNPRYQVTQFGKPVTLSCSQTLNHNVMYWYQQKSSQAPKLLFHYYDKDFNNEADTPDNFQSRRPNTSFCFLDIRSPGLGDTAMYLCATSRGTGGSYGYTFGSGTRLTVV.

The V call is TRBV5-8, the J call TRBJ2-7, with 7 bases lining up with TRBD1. This CDR3 region has 14 residues. Germline values: CDR1 SGHTS, CDR2 YDEGEE. The trim removed 5 bases at V and 2 bases at J, leaving 7 bases unmatched. Here the CDR3 DNA reads TGTGCCAGCAGGAGGTTGCAGGGGGCCTACGAGCAGTACTTC. Translating it yields CASRRLQGAYEQYF.

The table lists this clone with a few counts. The rearrangement links TRBV28 to TRBJ2-7; 7 nucleotides align to TRBD1. The CDR3 is made up of 14 amino acids. J lost 3 bases, V lost 3 bases, and 5 bases had no gene match. Germline CDR1 and CDR2: MDHEN and SYDVKM. The CDR3 sequence is CASSFKGAVYEQYF. The DNA of the CDR3 is TGTGCCAGCAGTTTTAAGGGGGCCGTCTACGAGCAGTACTTC.

The V and J genes are TRBV4-1 and TRBJ2-1; D uncertain. V lost 0 bases and J lost 12, with 18 bases in between. CDR3 size: 15 residues. The V gene's germline CDR1 is MGHRA and CDR2 YSYEKL. Here the CDR3 DNA reads TGCGCCAGCAGCCAAGAAGGTAGCAGGACCTTCGTGCAGTTCTTC. The encoded protein is CASSQEGSRTFVQFF.

The rearrangement links TRBV7-2 to TRBJ2-1, with TRBD2 matching 7 bases. V trimming: 6 bases; J trimming: 2 bases; junction bases outside the gene matches: 10. This CDR3 comprises 16 residues. Germline CDR1 reads SGHTA; CDR2 reads FQGNSA. CDR3 protein: CASRYSASGTYNEQFF. The CDR3 DNA reads TGTGCCAGCAGATACAGTGCTAGCGGAACCTACAATGAGCAGTTCTTC.

The rearrangement uses TRBV6-1 and TRBJ1-2; D is perhaps TRBD1 (5 bases). CDR1 MNHNS and CDR2 SASEGT come from the germline V gene. The V and J ends lost 4 bases and 4 bases respectively, with 13 bases between them. The CDR3 contains 14 residues. The CDR3 sequence is CASSAPGTFYGYTF. The CDR3 nucleotides read TGTGCCAGCAGTGCTCCGGGGACTTTCTATGGCTACACCTTC.

This clone was seen repeatedly, ten times or more. The chain is built from TRBV5-1 and TRBJ2-7; 7 bases are shared with TRBD2. V lost 4 bases to trimming and J lost 3 bases; unmatched junction nucleotides: 7. Germline V gives CDR1 SGHRS, CDR2 YFSETQ. This CDR3 region has 14 residues. This CDR3 is CASSAETSNYEQYF. CDR3 sequence (DNA): TGCGCCAGCAGCGCGGAGACTAGCAACTACGAGCAGTACTTC.

The chain joins TRBV5-4 to TRBJ2-3; 11 positions agree with TRBD1. Germline loops: CDR1 SGHNT, CDR2 YYREEE (reference sequence). The V segment lost 1 base and the J segment 5 bases; nucleotides outside the gene matches: 6. The CDR3 sequence is 16 residues long. Here the CDR3 DNA reads TGTGCCAGCAGCTTGAGGACAGGGGGCGCGATAGATACGCAGTATTTT. Protein: CASSLRTGGAIDTQYF.

The table lists this clone with a few counts. The DNA of the CDR3 is TGTGCCAGCAGCCAAGGTACCCCGGGACAGGTAATCGGCACAGATACGCAGTATTTT. It is translated as CASSQGTPGQVIGTDTQYF. The rearrangement uses TRBV5-4 and TRBJ2-3, with 8 bases identical to TRBD1. V shed 4 bases, J shed 1 base, and the junction held 17 bases outside the gene matches. The CDR3 extends over 19 amino acids. Germline CDR1 SGHNT, CDR2 YYREEE (reference sequence).

The rearrangement joins TRBV28 to TRBJ2-1, with 11 bases that match TRBD2. Germline CDR1 is MDHEN and CDR2 is SYDVKM. The CDR3 runs 14 residues. After removal of 7 bases from V and 7 bases from J, the junction contained 6 bases not matched to a gene. The chain's CDR3 is CASMFSGRANEQFF. Here the CDR3 DNA reads TGTGCCAGCATGTTTAGCGGGAGGGCGAATGAGCAGTTCTTC.

This chain uses TRBV7-3 with TRBJ2-7, with D maybe TRBD2 (6 bases). The CDR3 totals 14 residues. V dropped 1 base and J dropped 3 bases, with 10 bases sitting between them. CDR1 SGHTA and CDR2 FQGTGA come from the germline V gene. CDR3 amino acids: CASSLIGGDYEQYF. CDR3 bases: TGTGCCAGCAGCTTAATCGGAGGGGACTACGAGCAGTACTTC.

In its sample, this clone was seen a few times. The rearrangement uses TRBV5-1 and TRBJ2-1; 12 bases line up with TRBD2. Germline V CDR1 and CDR2: SGHRS, YFSETQ. With V trimmed by 6 bases and J by 7 bases, 8 bases remained unmatched. CDR3 size: 15 residues. The CDR3 coding sequence is TGCGCCAGCACTTTAGGACTAGCGGGAACAAATGAGCAGTTCTTC. Translating it yields CASTLGLAGTNEQFF.

The rearrangement links TRBV5-1 to TRBJ2-4; no reliable D call. The CDR3 is 13 amino acids. Germline V gene sequence: CDR1 SGHRS, CDR2 YFSETQ. Trimming stripped 3 bases from V and 0 bases from J, with 4 bases between. CDR3 sequence reads: CASSSLAKNIQYF. CDR3 bases: TGCGCCAGCAGCTCTCTAGCCAAAAACATTCAGTACTTC.

A few counts support this clone. The rearrangement uses TRBV27 and TRBJ2-4, with a possible D match to TRBD1 (6 bases). Germline CDR1 MNHEY, CDR2 SMNVEV (reference sequence). The CDR3 is 15 amino acids. Trimming pared 6 bases from V and 4 bases from J, leaving 16 bases between. CDR3 loop: CASRQGSLPKNIQYF. For the CDR3, the DNA is TGTGCCAGCAGGCAGGGGTCTCTGCCAAAAAACATTCAGTACTTC.

The chain uses TRBV7-6 and TRBJ1-1, with D possibly TRBD1 on 6 matching bases. Germline V gives CDR1 SGHVS, CDR2 FNYEAQ. Trimming pared 5 bases from V and 4 bases from J, leaving 17 bases between. The CDR3 runs to 15 residues. The CDR3 loop is CASSPDSAGATEAFF. CDR3 sequence (DNA): TGTGCCAGCAGCCCCGATTCCGCAGGGGCCACTGAAGCTTTCTTT.

This clone was counted many times. The chain recombines TRBV29-1 with TRBJ2-3, with D perhaps being TRBD1 or TRBD2 (5 bases each). The V and J ends lost 6 bases and 5 bases respectively, with 12 bases between them. Per germline, CDR1 SQVTM and CDR2 ANQGSEA. The CDR3 loop spans 12 amino acids. The CDR3 spells CSVRSDRDTQYF. As DNA, the CDR3 is TGCAGCGTGCGTAGCGACAGAGATACGCAGTATTTT.

The J gene is TRBJ2-3, the V gene TRBV27; 9 positions match TRBD2. This CDR3 is built from 19 residues. Trimming removed 0 bases from V and 0 bases from J; junction bases left unmatched: 10. The germline CDR1 and CDR2 sequences are MNHEY and SMNVEV (reference sequence). The CDR3 is CASSLSKVSGSFSTDTQYF. CDR3 sequence (DNA): TGTGCCAGCAGTTTATCGAAGGTTAGCGGGAGCTTTAGCACAGATACGCAGTATTTT.